This TCR beta chain appears in the sequencing data of a study of blood T cell repertoires in COVID-19. From germline, CDR1 is MDHEN and CDR2 SYDVKM. V shed 6 bases, J shed 0 bases, and the junction held 6 bases outside the gene matches. The CDR3 totals 15 residues. Sequencing used immunoSEQ multiplex PCR; TCRdb keeps in-frame clones, though not all of them. Seen here are 200,000 to 300,000 clones, 85% to 90% observed once, and the top ten hold more than 1.5%. This sequence joins TRBV28 and TRBJ2-3, with 7 bases matching TRBD1. Sequencing used PBMCs or T cells enriched from blood (not recorded which). The TCR originated in a man aged 35 to 55 who had recovered from COVID-19. The CDR3 protein is CASRTGTASTDTQYF. The CDR3 nucleotides read TGTGCCAGCAGAACCGGGACAGCGAGCACAGATACGCAGTATTTT.